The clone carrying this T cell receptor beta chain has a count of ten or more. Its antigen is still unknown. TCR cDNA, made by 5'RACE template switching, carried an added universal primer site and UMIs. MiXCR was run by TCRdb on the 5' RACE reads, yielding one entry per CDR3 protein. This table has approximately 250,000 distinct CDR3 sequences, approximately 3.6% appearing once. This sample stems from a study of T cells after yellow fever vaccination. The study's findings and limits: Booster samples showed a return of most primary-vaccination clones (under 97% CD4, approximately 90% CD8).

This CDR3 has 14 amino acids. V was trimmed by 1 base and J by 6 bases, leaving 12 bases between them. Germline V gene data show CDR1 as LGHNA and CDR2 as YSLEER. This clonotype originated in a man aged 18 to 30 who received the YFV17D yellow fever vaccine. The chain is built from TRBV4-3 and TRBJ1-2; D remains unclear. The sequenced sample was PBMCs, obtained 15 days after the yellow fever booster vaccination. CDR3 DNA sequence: TGCGCCAGCAGCCAAGGGATGAAGAGGGATGGCTACACCTTC. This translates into CASSQGMKRDGYTF.